The 28 T cell receptor beta chains presented below share a single source sample, sequenced in a study of T cell repertoires and Cas9 in healthy adults. Measured with immunoSEQ multiplex PCR; TCRdb has only the in-frame clones, and not every one. The sample holds tens of thousands of clones, 92% seen once. The sequenced sample consisted of CD4+ effector T cells (CD127+, CD25-, CD137-, CD154-) from PBMCs; culture status not recorded. These receptors originate from a human donor in good health.

The genes are TRBV6-1 and TRBJ1-3, with D uncertain. From germline, CDR1 is MNHNS and CDR2 SASEGT. V was pared by 7 bases and J by 0 bases, with 7 bases between. CDR3 length: 13 residues. For the CDR3, the DNA is TGTGCCAGCAATCGGGACTCTGGAAACACCATATATTTT. Residues: CASNRDSGNTIYF.

The chain employs TRBV6-5 and TRBJ1-1; TRBD1 is a possible D gene (5 bases). Trimming stripped 8 bases from V and 2 bases from J, with 15 bases between. CDR3 length: 14 amino acids. From germline, CDR1 is MNHEY and CDR2 SVGAGI. The CDR3 DNA reads TGTGCCAGCGATCTCGGGGGACTAAACACTGAAGCTTTCTTT. It codes for CASDLGGLNTEAFF.

The chain has TRBV5-1 and TRBJ1-4, with TRBD1 as a possible D gene (5 bases). Looked up from germline, CDR1 is SGHRS and CDR2 is YFSETQ. Trimming removed 3 bases from V and 0 bases from J, with 21 bases in between. This CDR3 has 19 residues. The CDR3 sequence is CASSYTGGNLFATNEKLFF. The CDR3 DNA reads TGCGCCAGCAGCTACACGGGGGGGAACCTTTTTGCAACTAATGAAAAACTGTTTTTT.

CDR3 in amino acids: CASSVDPYTYEQYF. CDR3 coding DNA: TGTGCCAGCAGCGTTGACCCATATACCTACGAGCAGTACTTC. The V call is TRBV9, the J call TRBJ2-7; no definite D call. Trimming took 2 bases from V and 2 from J, leaving 11 bases between them. This CDR3 region has 14 residues. Germline loops: CDR1 SGDLS, CDR2 YYNGEE.

This chain connects TRBV19 to TRBJ2-5; D gene unclear. The CDR3 is made up of 12 amino acids. V lost 3 bases to trimming and J lost 0 bases, with 2 bases between them. CDR1 and CDR2 (germline): LNHDA, SQIVND (reference sequence). The CDR3 region is CASSMDQETQYF. In DNA form, the CDR3 reads TGTGCCAGTAGTATGGACCAAGAGACCCAGTACTTC.

The rearrangement links TRBV4-3 to TRBJ1-1, with 7 nucleotides matching TRBD1. Losses at the gene ends were 3 bases for V and 1 base for J; bases not matched to a gene: 8. The CDR3 spans 16 residues. Looked up from germline, CDR1 is LGHNA and CDR2 is YSLEER. The CDR3 reads CASSHADRDWNTEAFF. The DNA of the CDR3 is TGCGCCAGCAGCCATGCCGACAGGGACTGGAACACTGAAGCTTTCTTT.

This chain joins TRBV18 and TRBJ1-3; D possibly corresponds to TRBD1 (5 bases). Germline values: CDR1 KGHSH, CDR2 LQKENI. V lost 3 bases and J lost 0, with 9 bases in between. The CDR3 covers 15 residues. The chain's CDR3 is CASSPKGFSGNTIYF. CDR3 sequence (DNA): TGTGCCAGCTCACCCAAGGGGTTCTCTGGAAACACCATATATTTT.

This clone was observed a single time. The chain couples TRBV7-2 to TRBJ2-4; TRBD1 is a possible D gene (6 bases). Germline V gene lookup returns CDR1 SGHTA and CDR2 FQGNSA. This CDR3 is built from 16 residues. The V gene lost 4 bases and the J gene lost 2 bases, with 15 bases spanning the gap. CDR3 sequence: CASSYPGTLTKNIQYF. DNA for the CDR3: TGTGCCAGCAGCTACCCCGGGACATTGACCAAAAACATTCAGTACTTC.

The rearrangement joins TRBV6-1 to TRBJ1-6, with a possible D match to TRBD1 (6 bases). Germline V gene sequence: CDR1 MNHNS, CDR2 SASEGT. This CDR3 is 17 amino acids long. The V end was cut by 0 bases, the J end by 8 bases, with 17 bases between. The CDR3: CASSEALGGGSHSPLHF. The CDR3 nucleotides are TGTGCCAGCAGTGAAGCGTTGGGAGGGGGGTCTCATTCACCCCTCCACTTT.

The rearrangement uses TRBV18 and TRBJ1-2; D gene unclear. Germline CDR1 and CDR2: KGHSH and LQKENI. The germline V and J ends were trimmed by 2 bases and 8 bases, with 9 bases remaining between them. The CDR3 consists of 12 residues. The CDR3: CASSPSASGYTF. In nucleotides, the CDR3 is TGTGCCAGCTCACCATCCGCTTCGGGCTACACCTTC.

The V gene is TRBV7-9, the J gene TRBJ2-3, with 7 bases aligning to TRBD2. With 4 bases clipped from V and 1 base from J, the junction kept 5 bases outside the gene matches. The germline V gene has CDR1 SEHNR and CDR2 FQNEAQ (reference sequence). The CDR3 consists of 15 residues. The CDR3 nucleotides are TGTGCCAGCAGCTCTTCTGGGGGGGGCACAGATACGCAGTATTTT. Residues: CASSSSGGGTDTQYF.

The genes are TRBV7-8 and TRBJ1-5; D gene ambiguous. CDR3 length: 16 amino acids. CDR1 and CDR2 (germline): SGHVS, FQNEAQ. Trimming took off 4 bases at V and 6 bases at J, with 19 bases between the two ends. This CDR3 is CASSYRAAQIVQPQHF. The DNA for the CDR3 is TGTGCCAGCAGCTACAGAGCCGCCCAGATCGTTCAGCCCCAGCATTTT.

The V and J genes are TRBV7-9 and TRBJ2-3, with D possibly being TRBD2 (5 bases). The CDR3 is 10 residues long. The V end lost 5 bases, the J end lost 8 bases, and 5 bases lay between the germline ends. The germline V gene has CDR1 SEHNR and CDR2 FQNEAQ (reference sequence). The CDR3 here is CASSSGTQYF. In nucleotides, the CDR3 is TGTGCCAGCAGCAGCGGTACGCAGTATTTT.

The chain is built from TRBV2 and TRBJ2-1; 11 bases fit TRBD1. V lost 5 bases to trimming and J lost 0 bases; unmatched junction nucleotides: 18. CDR1 is SNHLY, CDR2 FYNNEI, per germline. The CDR3 contains 21 residues. As DNA, the CDR3 is TGTGCCAGCAGTCTCCTTTGGGACAGGGGGTACCCGATGAGCTCCTACAATGAGCAGTTCTTC. It codes for CASSLLWDRGYPMSSYNEQFF.

The gene calls are TRBV5-1 and TRBJ2-2; D is perhaps TRBD2 (6 bases). Trimming left V 5 bases short and J 4 bases short, with 12 bases between. The germline CDR1 and CDR2 sequences are SGHRS and YFSETQ. The CDR3 extends over 14 amino acids. CDR3 DNA: TGCGCCAGCAGAGAATCTAGCGCCACCGGGGAGCTGTTTTTT. Translating it yields CASRESSATGELFF.

V is TRBV19 and J is TRBJ2-1; 8 nucleotides agree with TRBD1. CDR3 length: 15 amino acids. J lost 8 bases, V lost 5 bases, and 11 bases had no gene match. The germline V gene has CDR1 LNHDA and CDR2 SQIVND (reference sequence). The CDR3 sequence: CASSSRQGNLHEQFF. The CDR3 DNA reads TGTGCCAGTAGTTCCAGACAGGGGAACCTTCATGAGCAGTTCTTC. The full variable domain, its missing parts supplied by reference TRBV19 and TRBJ2-1, is DGGITQSPKYLFRKEGQNVTLSCEQNLNHDAMYWYRQDPGQGLRLIYYSQIVNDFQKGDIAEGYSVSREKKESFPLTVTSAQKNPTAFYLCASSSRQGNLHEQFFGPGTRLTVL.

V usage is TRBV2 and J usage is TRBJ2-4, with 8 positions matching TRBD2. The V gene's germline CDR1 is SNHLY and CDR2 FYNNEI. The CDR3 length is 15 residues. J was trimmed by 0 bases and V by 8 bases; bases with no gene match: 6. The CDR3 nucleotides read TGTGCCAGCGGCCTGCGGGGGGCAGCCAAAAACATTCAGTACTTC. Amino acids: CASGLRGAAKNIQYF.

This chain links TRBV4-3 with TRBJ2-1; a possible D gene is TRBD2 (6 bases). CDR1 is LGHNA, CDR2 YSLEER, per germline. With 3 bases removed from V and 10 bases from J, the gap between germline ends came to 10 bases. The CDR3 length is 12 residues. The CDR3 is CASSHGGGEQFF. CDR3 coding DNA: TGCGCCAGCAGCCACGGAGGAGGGGAGCAGTTCTTC.

The chain uses TRBV6-5 and TRBJ2-5; D is perhaps TRBD1 or TRBD2 (5 bases each). CDR1 and CDR2 from the germline V gene are MNHEY and SVGAGI. V was trimmed by 5 bases and J by 7 bases, leaving 20 bases between them. This CDR3 has 15 residues. CDR3 protein: CASSTPLWGTGTQYF. The CDR3 region has the DNA TGTGCCAGCAGTACCCCCCTTTGGGGGACGGGGACCCAGTACTTC.

The chain recombines TRBV6-1 with TRBJ1-4; D is undetermined. Trimming stripped 2 bases from V and 4 bases from J, with 14 bases between. This CDR3 region has 16 residues. Per germline, CDR1 MNHNS and CDR2 SASEGT. The CDR3 spells CASSEYKGEGNEKLFF. The CDR3, as DNA: TGTGCCAGCAGTGAATACAAAGGAGAGGGTAATGAAAAACTGTTTTTT.

The gene calls are TRBV11-3 and TRBJ2-1; no definite D call. Germline V gene sequence: CDR1 SGHNT, CDR2 YENEEA. V was cut by 3 bases and J by 9 bases, with 9 bases left in between. The CDR3 runs to 12 residues. The CDR3 bases are TGTGCCAGCAGCTTTACTGAGACTGAGCAGTTCTTC. Amino acids: CASSFTETEQFF.

V is TRBV4-2 and J is TRBJ2-5; a weak D match, TRBD2 (5 bases). CDR1 is LGHNA, CDR2 YNFKEQ, per germline. The CDR3 totals 17 residues. Trimming cost V 0 bases and J 5 bases, with 19 bases left between them. DNA for the CDR3: TGTGCCAGCAGCCAAGATTCCAACCCCCGACCGGGGGAGACCCAGTACTTC. Translation: CASSQDSNPRPGETQYF.

The chain combines TRBV18 with TRBJ2-5; D perhaps matches TRBD1 (6 bases). Germline V gives CDR1 KGHSH, CDR2 LQKENI. This CDR3 is 17 amino acids long. V lost 3 bases and J lost 2, with 19 bases in between. The CDR3 region is CASSPKTGVGGQETQYF. CDR3 DNA sequence: TGTGCCAGCTCACCGAAGACAGGAGTCGGAGGTCAAGAGACCCAGTACTTC.

The chain couples TRBV5-6 to TRBJ2-7; 11 bases map to TRBD1. V shed 2 bases, J shed 0 bases, and the junction held 4 bases outside the gene matches. The germline CDR1 and CDR2 sequences are SGHDT and YYEEEE. CDR3 length: 16 residues. The CDR3 nucleotides are TGTGCCAGCAGCTTTATGGACAGGGGGCCCTCCTACGAGCAGTACTTC. Protein: CASSFMDRGPSYEQYF.

This clone was recorded once. The gene calls are TRBV29-1 and TRBJ2-3; 10 bases match TRBD2. The CDR3 totals 14 residues. V was clipped by 6 bases and J by 5 bases; unmatched bases: 8. The germline V gene has CDR1 SQVTM and CDR2 ANQGSEA. CDR3 residues: CSVTYSGGQDTQYF. CDR3 in DNA: TGCAGCGTGACTTATAGCGGGGGGCAAGATACGCAGTATTTT.

V gene TRBV19 combines with J gene TRBJ2-4; 9 bases map to TRBD1. V lost 3 bases and J lost 12; bases outside the gene matches: 9. The CDR3 is 14 amino acids. From germline, CDR1 is LNHDA and CDR2 SQIVND (reference sequence). The DNA of the CDR3 is TGTGCCAGTAGTATGACGGGACAGGGAGATCCTCAGTACTTC. The encoded protein is CASSMTGQGDPQYF.

V is TRBV7-2 and J is TRBJ2-7; TRBD2 agrees at 8 bases. This CDR3 spans 15 amino acids. V shed 5 bases, J shed 1 base, and the junction held 7 bases outside the gene matches. Germline CDR1 and CDR2: SGHTA and FQGNSA. Here the CDR3 reads CASSPGGAGSYEQYF. In nucleotides, the CDR3 is TGTGCCAGCAGCCCGGGGGGGGCAGGGTCCTACGAGCAGTACTTC.

The chain joins TRBV6-5 to TRBJ1-4; D might be TRBD1 (6 bases). Germline V CDR1 and CDR2: MNHEY, SVGAGI. The CDR3 runs 14 residues. Trimming removed 6 bases from V and 3 bases from J, with 11 bases in between. DNA for the CDR3: TGTGCCAGCAGCATCACAGGGTCTAATGAAAAACTGTTTTTT. Protein sequence: CASSITGSNEKLFF.